This TCR beta chain was retrieved from a study of Ad26.COV2.S vaccination and SARS-CoV-2 variants. Study context: Each vaccinee took Ad26.COV2.S intramuscularly, once or twice 56 days apart.

Study findings and constraints: Substantial breadth in spike-specific CD8+ and CD4+ T cell responses was reportedly seen after vaccination.

Trimming removed 0 bases at V and 1 base at J, with 7 bases between. Germline CDR1 and CDR2: MNHEY and SVGAGI. This CDR3 contains 15 residues. Noted treatment: around 19 received Ad26.COV2.S at low or high dose, single or two shots; about 5 received placebo; per-sample allocation not given. Collection of samples fell on day 63 after the first vaccine or placebo injection. About this clone: Its antigen is unidentified.

Assay: immunoSEQ multiplex PCR; the TCRdb copy retains only in-frame clones and omits some. The sample lists around 250,000 clones, approximately 87% occurring once. The chain has TRBV6-5 and TRBJ2-1; D is uncertain. This TCR derives from a person between 18 and 65 years old who received the Ad26.COV2.S COVID-19 vaccine or a placebo. Sequenced here: peripheral blood, sampled in a trial of Ad26.COV2.S vaccine versus placebo. DNA for the CDR3: TGTGCCAGCAGTTACTCGCTGGGGTCCTACAATGAGCAGTTCTTC. Translating gives CASSYSLGSYNEQFF.